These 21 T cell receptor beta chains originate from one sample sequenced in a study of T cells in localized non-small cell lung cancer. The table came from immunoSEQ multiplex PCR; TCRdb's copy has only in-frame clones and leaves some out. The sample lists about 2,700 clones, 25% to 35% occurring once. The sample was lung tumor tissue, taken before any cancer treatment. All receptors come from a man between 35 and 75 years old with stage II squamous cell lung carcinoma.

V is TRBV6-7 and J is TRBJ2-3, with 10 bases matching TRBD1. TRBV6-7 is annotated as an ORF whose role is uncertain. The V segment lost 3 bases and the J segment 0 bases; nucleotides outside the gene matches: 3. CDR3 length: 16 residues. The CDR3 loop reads CASSYGTGASTDTQYF. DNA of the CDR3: TGTGCCAGCAGTTATGGGACAGGGGCGAGCACAGATACGCAGTATTTT.

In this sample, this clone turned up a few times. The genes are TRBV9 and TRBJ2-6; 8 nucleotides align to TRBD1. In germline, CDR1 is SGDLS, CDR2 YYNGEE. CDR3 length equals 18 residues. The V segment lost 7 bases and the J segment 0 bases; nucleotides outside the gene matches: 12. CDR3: CASRGQGFRLSGANVLTF. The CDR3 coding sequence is TGTGCCAGCCGTGGACAGGGATTTCGTCTCTCTGGGGCCAACGTCCTGACTTTC.

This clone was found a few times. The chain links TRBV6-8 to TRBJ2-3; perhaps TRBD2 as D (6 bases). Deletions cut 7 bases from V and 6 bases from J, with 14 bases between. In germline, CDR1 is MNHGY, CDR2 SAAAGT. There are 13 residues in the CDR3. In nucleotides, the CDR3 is TGTGCCAGCACTCACTCCGGGGGTGATACGCAGTATTTT. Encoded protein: CASTHSGGDTQYF.

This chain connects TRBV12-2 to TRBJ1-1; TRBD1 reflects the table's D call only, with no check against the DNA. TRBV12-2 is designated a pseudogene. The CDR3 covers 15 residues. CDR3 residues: CALRSTGHRNTEAFF. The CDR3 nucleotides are TGTGCCTTACGAAGTACGGGACACCGCAACACTGAAGCTTTCTTT.

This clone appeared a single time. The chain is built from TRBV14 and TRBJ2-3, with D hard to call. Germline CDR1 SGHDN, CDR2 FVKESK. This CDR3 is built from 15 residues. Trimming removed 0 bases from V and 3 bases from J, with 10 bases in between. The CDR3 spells CASSQDIWATDTQYF. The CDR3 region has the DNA TGTGCCAGCAGCCAAGATATCTGGGCAACAGATACGCAGTATTTT.

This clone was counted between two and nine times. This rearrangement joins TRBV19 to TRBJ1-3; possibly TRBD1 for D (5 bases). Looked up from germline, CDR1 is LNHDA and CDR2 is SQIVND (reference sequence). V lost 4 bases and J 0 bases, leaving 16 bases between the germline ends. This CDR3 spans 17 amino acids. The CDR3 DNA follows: TGTGCCAGTAGTAGCCCGAGACAGCCGAGCTCTGGAAACACCATATATTTT. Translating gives CASSSPRQPSSGNTIYF.

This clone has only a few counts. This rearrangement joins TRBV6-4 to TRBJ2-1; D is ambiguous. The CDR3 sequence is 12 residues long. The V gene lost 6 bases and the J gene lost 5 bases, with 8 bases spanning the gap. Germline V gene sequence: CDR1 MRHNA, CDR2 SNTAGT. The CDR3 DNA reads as TGTGCCAGCAGACCGCGACACAATGAGCAGTTCTTC. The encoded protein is CASRPRHNEQFF.

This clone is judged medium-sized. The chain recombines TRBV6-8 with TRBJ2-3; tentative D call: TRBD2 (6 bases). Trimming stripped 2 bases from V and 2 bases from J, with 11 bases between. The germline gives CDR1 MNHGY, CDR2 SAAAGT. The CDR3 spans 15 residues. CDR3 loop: CASSYSVADTDTQYF. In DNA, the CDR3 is TGTGCCAGCAGTTACAGCGTAGCGGACACAGATACGCAGTATTTT.

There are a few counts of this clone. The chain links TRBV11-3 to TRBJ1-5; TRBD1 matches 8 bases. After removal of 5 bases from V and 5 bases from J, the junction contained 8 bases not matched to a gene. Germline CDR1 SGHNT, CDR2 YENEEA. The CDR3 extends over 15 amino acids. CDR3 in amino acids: CASSHWTGRDQPQHF. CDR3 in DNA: TGTGCCAGCAGCCACTGGACAGGGAGGGATCAGCCCCAGCATTTT.

The CDR3 here is CASSLRWGSSYNEQFF. In DNA, the CDR3 is TGCGCCAGCAGCTTAAGATGGGGGAGTTCCTACAATGAGCAGTTCTTC. The gene calls are TRBV5-1 and TRBJ2-1; D assignment may be TRBD1 or TRBD2 (5 bases each). The V end lost 2 bases, the J end lost 1 base, and 13 bases lay between the germline ends. CDR3 length equals 16 residues. Per the germline V gene, CDR1 is SGHRS and CDR2 is YFSETQ.

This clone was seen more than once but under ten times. The CDR3 here is CASSWGTEKLFF. The CDR3 nucleotides read TGTGCCAGCAGTTGGGGTACGGAAAAACTGTTTTTT. The chain joins TRBV6-8 to TRBJ1-4; D gene ambiguous. V gave up 4 bases and J gave up 8 bases, with 8 bases separating them. CDR3 length equals 12 residues. The germline V gene has CDR1 MNHGY and CDR2 SAAAGT.

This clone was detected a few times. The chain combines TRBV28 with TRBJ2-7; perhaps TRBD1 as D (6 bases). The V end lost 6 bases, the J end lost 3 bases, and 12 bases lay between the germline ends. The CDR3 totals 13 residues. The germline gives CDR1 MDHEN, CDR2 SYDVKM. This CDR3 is CASRQAGVYEQYF. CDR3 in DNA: TGTGCCAGCAGGCAGGCAGGGGTCTACGAGCAGTACTTC.

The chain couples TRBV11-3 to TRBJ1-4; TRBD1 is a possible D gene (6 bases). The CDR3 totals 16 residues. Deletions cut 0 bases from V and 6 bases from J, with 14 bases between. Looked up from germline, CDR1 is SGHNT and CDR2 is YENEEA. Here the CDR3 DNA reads TGTGCCAGCAGCTTAGATCGGGGGCAGGTTTATGAAAAACTGTTTTTT. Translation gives CASSLDRGQVYEKLFF.

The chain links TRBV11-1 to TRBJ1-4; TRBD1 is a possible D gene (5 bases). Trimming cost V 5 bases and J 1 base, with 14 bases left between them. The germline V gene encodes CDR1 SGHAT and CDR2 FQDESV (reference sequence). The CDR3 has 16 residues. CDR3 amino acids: CASSHPWGVTNEKLFF. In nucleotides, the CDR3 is TGTGCCAGCAGCCACCCCTGGGGGGTAACTAATGAAAAACTGTTTTTT. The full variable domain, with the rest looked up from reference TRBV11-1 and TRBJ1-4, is EAEVAQSPRYKITEKSQAVAFWCDPISGHATLYWYRQILGQGPELLVQFQDESVVDDSQLPKDRFSAERLKGVDSTLKIQPAELGDSAMYLCASSHPWGVTNEKLFFGSGTQLSVL.

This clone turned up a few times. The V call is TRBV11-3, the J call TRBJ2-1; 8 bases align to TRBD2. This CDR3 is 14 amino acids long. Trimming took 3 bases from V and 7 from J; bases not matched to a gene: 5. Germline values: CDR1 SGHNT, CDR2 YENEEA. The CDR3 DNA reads TGTGCCAGCAGCTTTCTTAGCGGGATTAATGAGCAGTTCTTC. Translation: CASSFLSGINEQFF.

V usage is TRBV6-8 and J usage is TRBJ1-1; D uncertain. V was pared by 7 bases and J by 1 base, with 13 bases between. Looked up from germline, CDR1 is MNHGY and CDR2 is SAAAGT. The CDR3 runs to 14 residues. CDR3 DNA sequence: TGTGCCAGCACTCCCGCGCCAGGGAACACTGAAGCTTTCTTT. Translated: CASTPAPGNTEAFF.

The CDR3 DNA reads TGCGCCAGCAGCCAACCTGACAGTGTCTATGGCTACACCTTC. It codes for CASSQPDSVYGYTF. The chain recombines TRBV1 with TRBJ1-2; the table's TRBD1 call for D was not verified on the DNA. TRBV1 is labeled a pseudogene. The CDR3 contains 14 residues.

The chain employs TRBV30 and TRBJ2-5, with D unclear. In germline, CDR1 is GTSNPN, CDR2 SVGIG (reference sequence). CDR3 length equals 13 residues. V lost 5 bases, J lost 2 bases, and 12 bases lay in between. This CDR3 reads CAWGQLLQETQYF. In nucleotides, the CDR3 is TGTGCCTGGGGGCAACTCTTGCAAGAGACCCAGTACTTC. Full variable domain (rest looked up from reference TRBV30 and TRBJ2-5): SQTIHQWPATLVQPVGSPLSLECTVEGTSNPNLYWYRQAAGRGLQLLFYSVGIGQISSEVPQNLSASRPQDRQFILSSKKLLLSDSGFYLCAWGQLLQETQYFGPGTRLLVL.

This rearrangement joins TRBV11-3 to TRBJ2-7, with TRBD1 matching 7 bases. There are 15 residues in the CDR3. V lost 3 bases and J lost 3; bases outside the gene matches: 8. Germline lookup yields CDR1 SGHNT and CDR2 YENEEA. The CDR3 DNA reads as TGTGCCAGCAGCTTGGGACAGAGAGGGGACTACGAGCAGTACTTC. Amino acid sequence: CASSLGQRGDYEQYF.

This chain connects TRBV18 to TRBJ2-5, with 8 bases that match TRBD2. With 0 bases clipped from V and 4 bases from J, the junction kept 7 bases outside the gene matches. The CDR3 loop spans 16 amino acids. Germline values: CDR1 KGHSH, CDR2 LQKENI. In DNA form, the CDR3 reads TGTGCCAGCTCACCACCGTCCGCGGGAGGCGGAGAGACCCAGTACTTC. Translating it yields CASSPPSAGGGETQYF. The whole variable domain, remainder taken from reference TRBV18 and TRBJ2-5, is NAGVMQNPRHLVRRRGQEARLRCSPMKGHSHVYWYRQLPEEGLKFMVYLQKENIIDESGMPKERFSAEFPKEGPSILRIQQVVRGDSAAYFCASSPPSAGGGETQYFGPGTRLLVL.

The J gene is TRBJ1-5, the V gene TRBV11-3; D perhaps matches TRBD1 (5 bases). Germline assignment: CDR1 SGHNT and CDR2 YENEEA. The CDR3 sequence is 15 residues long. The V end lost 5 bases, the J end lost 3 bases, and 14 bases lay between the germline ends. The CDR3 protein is CASSTTGAVNQPQHF. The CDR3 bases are TGTGCCAGCAGCACCACCGGGGCGGTCAATCAGCCCCAGCATTTT.